Sequencing of this T cell receptor beta chain was carried out in a study of cytomegalovirus exposure and HLA in healthy donors. The CDR3 loop spans 15 amino acids. The germline V gene encodes CDR1 MDHEN and CDR2 SYDVKM. Trimming stripped 8 bases from V and 0 bases from J, with 15 bases between. Vbeta (60) and Jbeta (13) primers were used in the PCR. This table comes from immunoSEQ multiplex PCR, and its TCRdb copy is limited to in-frame clones, with some not included. Found here are approximately 150,000 clones, roughly 85% of them singletons; the top ten hold approximately 2.3%. Findings and limits, study-wide: In a later analysis, compared with equally common non-associated chains, HLA-associated beta chains were more expanded.

On this clone: Its antigen is as yet unknown.

The chain carries TRBV28 and TRBJ2-3, with no clear D. The TCR comes from a man between 40 and 49 years old in good health and CMV-seronegative. Sequencing used PBMCs. CDR3 DNA sequence: TGTGCCAGCGCCCACCCTCCAGGAAGCACAGATACGCAGTATTTT. Its protein product is CASAHPPGSTDTQYF.